The 14 T cell receptor beta chains below all came from one sample that was sequenced in a study of CD8 T cell repertoires and HIV-1 epitope variants. Libraries were prepared by immunoSEQ multiplex PCR; TCRdb keeps only in-frame clonotypes and omits some of them. The repertoire has about 5,600 clones, around 66% of them found once; the top ten carry around 40%. These receptors lack a known antigen. Sequencing input: cultured CD8+ T cells derived from PBMCs. Receptors were obtained from a male donor with HIV.

V and J are TRBV7-9 and TRBJ2-1, with 11 bases identical to TRBD2. The CDR3 has 15 residues. Unmatched junction bases numbered 4, after V lost 3 bases and J lost 6 bases. Per the germline V gene, CDR1 is SEHNR and CDR2 is FQNEAQ (reference sequence). CDR3 coding DNA: TGTGCCAGCAGCTTGGGACTAGCGGAATTCAATGAGCAGTTCTTC. This gives the protein CASSLGLAEFNEQFF.

The CDR3 DNA sequence: TGTGCCAGCAGTTATATCAACCAAGAGACCCAGTACTTC. This translates into CASSYINQETQYF. The chain uses TRBV6-5 and TRBJ2-5; D gene ambiguous. Germline lookup yields CDR1 MNHEY and CDR2 SVGAGI. V was clipped by 3 bases and J by 0 bases, with 5 bases between them. The CDR3 length is 13 residues.

The chain combines TRBV28 with TRBJ1-1, with 7 bases that match TRBD1. J gave up 1 base and V 3 bases, and 5 bases lay outside the gene matches. Germline V gene data show CDR1 as MDHEN and CDR2 as SYDVKM. The CDR3 runs to 15 residues. The CDR3 region is CASSFDRVWNTEAFF. The DNA for the CDR3 is TGTGCCAGCAGTTTCGACAGGGTCTGGAACACTGAAGCTTTCTTT.

The V gene is TRBV11-3, the J gene TRBJ2-1; TRBD2 is a possible D gene (6 bases). Germline assignment: CDR1 SGHNT and CDR2 YENEEA. The CDR3 has 13 amino acids. V lost 5 bases and J lost 8, with 13 bases in between. The CDR3 spells CASSDRRGDEQFF. In nucleotides, the CDR3 is TGTGCCAGCAGCGACCGGCGGGGCGATGAGCAGTTCTTC.

The V gene is TRBV6-4, the J gene TRBJ1-5; 12 nucleotides align to TRBD1. With V trimmed by 5 bases and J by 5 bases, 4 bases remained unmatched. The CDR3 consists of 15 residues. Germline CDR1 reads MRHNA; CDR2 reads SNTAGT. The CDR3 DNA reads TGTGCCAGCAGTCACGGGACAGGGGGCGATCAGCCCCAGCATTTT. It yields the protein CASSHGTGGDQPQHF.

V is TRBV5-4 and J is TRBJ2-7, with D unresolved. V was shortened by 4 bases and J by 0 bases, with 8 bases between the two germline ends. This CDR3 contains 13 residues. The germline V gene has CDR1 SGHNT and CDR2 YYREEE (reference sequence). CDR3 protein: CASSPFGSYEQYF. The CDR3 DNA sequence: TGTGCCAGCAGCCCCTTCGGCTCCTACGAGCAGTACTTC.

V usage is TRBV19 and J usage is TRBJ2-1; tentatively, D is TRBD2 (6 bases). Trimming shortened V by 8 bases and J by 2 bases, and 10 bases separated the two germline ends. Germline V gene sequence: CDR1 LNHDA, CDR2 SQIVND (reference sequence). The CDR3 sequence is 13 residues long. In nucleotides, the CDR3 is TGTGCCAGTGTGGACTATCCCTACAATGAGCAGTTCTTC. Amino acids: CASVDYPYNEQFF.

The rearrangement joins TRBV2 to TRBJ2-1; 9 bases map to TRBD2. The length of the CDR3 is 12 residues. The V segment lost 10 bases and the J segment 6 bases; nucleotides outside the gene matches: 4. Germline CDR1 SNHLY, CDR2 FYNNEI. The CDR3 spells CATGLARNEQFF. The DNA of the CDR3 is TGTGCCACTGGACTAGCGCGCAATGAGCAGTTCTTC.

The rearrangement joins TRBV6-5 to TRBJ2-7; D possibly uses TRBD1 or TRBD2 (6 bases each). Germline-derived CDR1 and CDR2 are MNHEY and SVGAGI. Deletions cut 2 bases from V and 2 bases from J, with 10 bases between. The CDR3 is 14 residues long. CDR3: CASSYRGAPYEQYF. In nucleotides, the CDR3 is TGTGCCAGCAGTTACAGGGGGGCACCCTACGAGCAGTACTTC.

The CDR3 nucleotides read TGTGCCAGCAGCGTAGAAGGGTTGGGGACCGTTTACAATGAGCAGTTCTTC. The encoded protein is CASSVEGLGTVYNEQFF. The genes are TRBV9 and TRBJ2-1; the D call may be TRBD1 or TRBD2 (5 bases each). Trimming removed 0 bases from V and 4 bases from J, with 17 bases in between. CDR1 and CDR2 from the germline V gene are SGDLS and YYNGEE. This CDR3 is built from 17 residues.

The gene calls are TRBV29-1 and TRBJ2-3, with D hard to call. The CDR3 is 14 amino acids. The germline V gene encodes CDR1 SQVTM and CDR2 ANQGSEA. V was trimmed by 1 base and J by 6 bases, leaving 14 bases between them. The DNA for the CDR3 is TGCAGCGTTGAAGGCCTCCGGGCTCTGGATACGCAGTATTTT. Its translation: CSVEGLRALDTQYF.

This chain links TRBV18 with TRBJ1-4; 10 nucleotides align to TRBD1. The CDR3 is made up of 17 amino acids. The trim removed 2 bases at V and 10 bases at J, leaving 13 bases unmatched. Germline V lookup: CDR1 KGHSH, CDR2 LQKENI. The CDR3 loop reads CASSPNHPRTGGAKLFF. The CDR3 DNA follows: TGTGCCAGCTCACCAAACCACCCACGGACAGGGGGGGCAAAACTGTTTTTT.

The chain couples TRBV7-2 to TRBJ1-1; D may be TRBD1 (5 bases). The germline V gene encodes CDR1 SGHTA and CDR2 FQGNSA. The CDR3 runs 16 residues. V gave up 7 bases and J gave up 4 bases, with 22 bases separating them. CDR3 residues: CASTPTSGDWRTEAFF. The CDR3 nucleotides are TGTGCCAGCACACCTACGTCGGGGGATTGGCGCACTGAAGCTTTCTTT.

The chain carries TRBV27 and TRBJ1-5; D is unresolved. Trimming pared 5 bases from V and 0 bases from J, leaving 5 bases between. CDR1 and CDR2 from the germline V gene are MNHEY and SMNVEV (reference sequence). The CDR3 runs 13 residues. CDR3 sequence reads: CASSAGSNQPQHF. DNA of the CDR3: TGTGCCAGCAGTGCAGGTAGCAATCAGCCCCAGCATTTT.